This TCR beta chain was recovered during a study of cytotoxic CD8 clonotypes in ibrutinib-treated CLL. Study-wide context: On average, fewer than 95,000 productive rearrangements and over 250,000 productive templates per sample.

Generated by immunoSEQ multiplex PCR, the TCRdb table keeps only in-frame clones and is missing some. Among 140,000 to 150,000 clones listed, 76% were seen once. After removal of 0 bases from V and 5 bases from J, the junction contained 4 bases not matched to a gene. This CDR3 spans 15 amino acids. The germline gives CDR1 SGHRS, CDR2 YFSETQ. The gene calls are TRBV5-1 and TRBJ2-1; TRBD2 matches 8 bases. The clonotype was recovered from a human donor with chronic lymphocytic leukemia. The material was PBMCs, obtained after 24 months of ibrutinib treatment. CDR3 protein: CASSLGPAGDNEQFF. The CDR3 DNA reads TGCGCCAGCAGCTTGGGCCCAGCGGGGGACAATGAGCAGTTCTTC.